A selection of T cell receptor beta chains follows, all from one sample in a study of blood T cell repertoires in COVID-19. Produced via immunoSEQ multiplex PCR; TCRdb's table is partial and in-frame only. The sample gives more than 150,000 clones, roughly 79% of which show up once; 9% to 15% is in the top ten. Source material: peripheral blood. The receptors come from a woman aged 80 or over with COVID-19, enrolled during active disease. Each CDR3 is given with its conserved first and last residue. D genes are given only for firm matches. Clone size is not always given. Where it is, it says once, few, many or a class for expanded clones.

clone_size,j_call,v_call,d_call,cdr3_nt,cdr3_aa
once,TRBJ2-3,TRBV27,TRBD2,TGTGCCAGCAGTAGCCTAGCGGGGGCATCTAGCACAGATACGCAGTATTTT,CASSSLAGASSTDTQYF
.,TRBJ2-5,TRBV6-5,.,TGTGCCAGCAGGCTCCGAGGGCCTGGGGGGGAGACCCAGTACTTC,CASRLRGPGGETQYF
.,TRBJ1-1,TRBV5-1,.,TGCGCCAGCAGCTTACAGGGACAGAACACTGAAGCTTTCTTT,CASSLQGQNTEAFF
.,TRBJ1-5,TRBV6-2/TRBV6-3,TRBD1,TGTGCCAGCAGTCGGACAGGGCGACGACAGCCCCAGCATTTT,CASSRTGRRQPQHF
.,TRBJ1-2,TRBV3-1/TRBV3-2,TRBD1,TGTGCCAGCAGCCAAGTCTTGGACAGGGGCACTGGCTACACCTTC,CASSQVLDRGTGYTF
.,TRBJ1-2,TRBV12-3/TRBV12-4,.,TGTGCCAGCAGCTTGGAGTCTAACTATGGCTACACCTTC,CASSLESNYGYTF
.,TRBJ2-3,TRBV10-3,.,TGTGCCATCAGTGAGACCACTGATACGCAGTATTTT,CAISETTDTQYF
.,TRBJ1-2,TRBV30,TRBD1,TGTGCCGGATCTGCCGGGACAGGGTTCTTCTATGGCTACACCTTC,CAGSAGTGFFYGYTF
.,TRBJ2-7,TRBV7-9,.,TGTGCCAGCAGCTTCGGTATTTCGAGGAACGAGCAGTACTTC,CASSFGISRNEQYF
.,TRBJ2-7,TRBV6-6,.,TGTGCCAGCAGTCCCATAGCGGTCGAGCAGTACTTC,CASSPIAVEQYF
.,TRBJ1-4,TRBV5-1,.,TGCGCCAGCAGCAAGGACACAACTAATGAAAAACTGTTTTTT,CASSKDTTNEKLFF
.,TRBJ2-2,TRBV7-9,TRBD1,TGTGCCAGCAGCTTGGGACAGGGGGCTGGCGGGGAGCTGTTTTTT,CASSLGQGAGGELFF
.,TRBJ1-6,TRBV3-1/TRBV3-2,TRBD1,TGTGCCAGCAGCCATCTACAGGGGACGCGTAATTCACCCCTCCACTTT,CASSHLQGTRNSPLHF
.,TRBJ1-2,TRBV10-3,.,TGTGCCATCAGTGACAGGGGAAACTATGGCTACACCTTC,CAISDRGNYGYTF
.,TRBJ1-2,TRBV19,TRBD1,TGTGCCAGTAGTCCACGGACAGGACTGAGGTATGGCTACACCTTC,CASSPRTGLRYGYTF
few,TRBJ2-7,TRBV7-7,.,TGTGCCAGCAGCTCCGATGTCTTCGGTGAGCAGTACTTC,CASSSDVFGEQYF
.,TRBJ1-2,TRBV10-3,TRBD1,TGTGCCATCAGTGAGGAAAGGACAGGGGGTAACTATGGCTACACCTTC,CAISEERTGGNYGYTF